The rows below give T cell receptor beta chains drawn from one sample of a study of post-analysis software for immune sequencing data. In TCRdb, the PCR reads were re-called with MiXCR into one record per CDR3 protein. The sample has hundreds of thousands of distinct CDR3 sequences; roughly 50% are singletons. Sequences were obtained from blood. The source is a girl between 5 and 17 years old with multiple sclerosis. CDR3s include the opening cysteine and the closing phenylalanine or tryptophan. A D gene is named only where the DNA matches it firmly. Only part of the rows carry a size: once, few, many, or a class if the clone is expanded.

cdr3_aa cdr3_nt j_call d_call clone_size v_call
CASSFTGTLFYTF TGTGCCAGCAGCTTTACCGGGACACTATTCTACACCTTC TRBJ1-2 . few TRBV7-3
CASSRTVYNEQFF TGTGCCAGCAGCCGAACAGTCTACAATGAGCAGTTCTTC TRBJ2-1 . . TRBV5-6
CASSLRTGAVGGSGYTF TGCGCCAGCAGCCTCCGGACAGGGGCAGTGGGGGGGAGTGGCTACACCTTC TRBJ1-2 TRBD1 once TRBV5-1
CASTPASRAYEQYF TGTGCCAGCACCCCAGCATCCAGAGCCTACGAGCAGTACTTC TRBJ2-7 . few TRBV12-3/TRBV12-4
CASTPGALTDTQYF TGTGCCAGCACCCCAGGGGCGCTCACAGATACGCAGTATTTT TRBJ2-3 . few TRBV28
CSARGGNRGHFNEQFF TGCAGTGCTAGAGGGGGGAACAGGGGGCATTTCAATGAGCAGTTCTTC TRBJ2-1 TRBD1 . TRBV20-1
CASSPRTGGGGELFF TGTGCCAGCAGCCCCCGGACAGGGGGGGGCGGGGAGCTGTTTTTT TRBJ2-2 TRBD1 . TRBV7-3
CASSTTPSGSWYDTGELFF TGTGCCAGCAGCACAACCCCTAGCGGGAGTTGGTATGACACCGGGGAGCTGTTTTTT TRBJ2-2 . many TRBV21-1
CSVGTGITYEQYF TGCAGCGTAGGGACAGGGATCACCTACGAGCAGTACTTC TRBJ2-7 TRBD1 few TRBV29-1
CASSLRVSSYNEQFF TGTGCCAGCAGCTTACGGGTCAGCTCCTACAATGAGCAGTTCTTC TRBJ2-1 . few TRBV7-3
CAIRVGQGPGSYEQYF TGTGCCATCAGGGTCGGGCAAGGCCCCGGCTCCTACGAGCAGTACTTC TRBJ2-7 . few TRBV10-3
CAYGQGAGETQYF TGTGCCTACGGACAGGGGGCCGGAGAGACCCAGTACTTC TRBJ2-5 TRBD1 once TRBV7-9
CSVGGLAGGVNIQYF TGCAGCGTTGGCGGACTAGCGGGAGGGGTAAACATTCAGTACTTC TRBJ2-4 TRBD2 . TRBV29-1
CASSQDRSPGFYGYTF TGTGCCAGCAGCCAAGATCGCTCACCGGGATTCTATGGCTACACCTTC TRBJ1-2 . . TRBV3-1
CASSRRGGTGLAYEQYF TGTGCCAGCAGCCGACGTGGGGGCACAGGTCTTGCCTACGAGCAGTACTTC TRBJ2-7 . few TRBV27
CSAHSPGYNEQFF TGCAGTGCTCACAGCCCAGGGTACAATGAGCAGTTCTTC TRBJ2-1 . . TRBV20-1